The following is a TCR beta chain sequence with its context. Antigen specificity is unknown. The data were taken from a study of blood T cells in healthy people across ages. Study-level findings and limits: Across the age range, TCR beta diversity per million T cells fell in a roughly linear way. A greater number of naive CD4+ cells and higher diversity distinguished long-lived donors from aged donors.

The second PCR ran roughly 6 to 11 cycles with a sample-barcoded 5' primer and J-beta primers. TCRdb analysed the 5' RACE reads with MiXCR anew, one entry per CDR3 protein. The sample comprises hundreds of thousands of distinct CDR3 sequences, under 65% of which are singletons, and roughly 34% rests with the top ten. This clonotype was obtained from a man aged 55 to 70 in good health. The source material was blood.

The CDR3 protein is CASSSAGTSAHEQYF. The CDR3 DNA is TGCGCCAGCAGTTCCGCCGGGACTAGCGCCCACGAGCAGTACTTC. V and J are TRBV5-1 and TRBJ2-4, with 10 nucleotides matching TRBD2. Near its end, the DNA agrees better with TRBJ2-7, so the J call may be wrong. Per the germline V gene, CDR1 is SGHRS and CDR2 is YFSETQ. The CDR3 totals 15 residues.